These 7 T cell receptor beta chains were sequenced from one sample in a study of T cell changes during pregnancy in multiple sclerosis. Data came from immunoSEQ multiplex PCR; TCRdb stores just in-frame clones and leaves some out. The sample consists of tens of thousands of clones, around 92% of them appearing once. The source was CD8+ T cells from peripheral blood mononuclear cells, collected before pregnancy. The receptors were gathered from a female donor with multiple sclerosis, enrolled in a pregnancy study.

V is TRBV6-6 and J is TRBJ2-7; D is possibly TRBD2 (5 bases). The V gene's germline CDR1 is MNHNY and CDR2 SVGAGI (reference sequence). CDR3 length equals 14 residues. V was clipped by 0 bases and J by 4 bases, with 10 bases between them. DNA of the CDR3: TGTGCCAGCAGTTACTCGCGGGTCTGGTACGAGCAGTACTTC. The encoded protein is CASSYSRVWYEQYF.

The chain uses TRBV4-1 and TRBJ2-3; 9 bases match TRBD2. This CDR3 contains 17 residues. From germline, CDR1 is MGHRA and CDR2 YSYEKL. V was clipped by 3 bases and J by 3 bases; unmatched bases: 10. The CDR3 reads CASSHLRASGTTDTQYF. The CDR3 bases are TGCGCCAGCAGCCACCTTAGGGCTAGCGGGACGACAGATACGCAGTATTTT.

The V gene is TRBV9, the J gene TRBJ1-2; no clear D. The ends were cut back, 3 bases at V and 8 bases at J, with 11 bases in the middle. Germline CDR1 and CDR2: SGDLS and YYNGEE. The CDR3 is 12 amino acids. CDR3 sequence reads: CASSGHGIGYTF. Written as DNA, the CDR3 is TGTGCCAGCAGCGGACATGGAATAGGCTACACCTTC.

This clone showed up just once. This chain links TRBV27 with TRBJ2-7; a possible D gene is TRBD2 (5 bases). The ends were cut back, 3 bases at V and 2 bases at J, with 11 bases in the middle. Per the germline V gene, CDR1 is MNHEY and CDR2 is SMNVEV (reference sequence). There are 14 residues in the CDR3. The CDR3 nucleotides read TGTGCCAGCAGTTTGGCCAGGAGGACCTACGAGCAGTACTTC. Translation: CASSLARRTYEQYF.

This clone was recorded once. The V and J genes are TRBV5-6 and TRBJ2-7; D is possibly TRBD2 (5 bases). The germline gives CDR1 SGHDT, CDR2 YYEEEE. V was shortened by 6 bases and J by 5 bases, with 15 bases between the two germline ends. The CDR3 is made up of 13 amino acids. CDR3 nucleotides: TGTGCCAGCATACGATCGGGGAGACACGAGCAGTACTTC. Its translation: CASIRSGRHEQYF.

The chain has TRBV27 and TRBJ1-5; TRBD1 is a possible D gene (6 bases). Germline lookup yields CDR1 MNHEY and CDR2 SMNVEV (reference sequence). The CDR3 extends over 14 amino acids. The V end lost 6 bases, the J end lost 4 bases, and 13 bases lay between the germline ends. The CDR3 region has the DNA TGTGCCAGCAGCCCAGGGGCCTCAAATCAGCCCCAGCATTTT. Amino acids: CASSPGASNQPQHF.

The chain uses TRBV7-8 and TRBJ1-1; 11 bases align to TRBD1. The CDR3 is made up of 15 amino acids. Germline trimming cut 5 bases from V and 6 bases from J; bases unmatched to any gene: 8. Germline V gene lookup returns CDR1 SGHVS and CDR2 FQNEAQ. The CDR3 is CASSQGTGGLPEAFF. Written as DNA, the CDR3 is TGTGCCAGCAGCCAAGGGACAGGGGGTCTTCCTGAAGCTTTCTTT.